These 10 T cell receptor beta chains originate from one sample sequenced in a study of OX40 agonist ivuxolimab in advanced cancers. Only in-frame clones appear in the TCRdb table, and some are missing; sequencing was by immunoSEQ multiplex PCR. The table has about 74,000 clones, 80% to 85% seen once; the top ten hold less than 2.5%. The sample consisted of CD4+ or CD8+ T cells sorted from blood, taken in a trial of the OX40 agonist ivuxolimab. Receptors originate from an adult with an advanced solid tumor such as melanoma, head and neck, liver or kidney cancer.

The chain combines TRBV20-1 with TRBJ1-1; D is unresolved. Germline V gene sequence: CDR1 DFQATT, CDR2 SNEGSKA (reference sequence). The CDR3 spans 11 residues. The CDR3, as DNA: TGCAGAGCAGCCCGGGGAGGTGAAGCTTTCTTT. Its translation: CRAARGGEAFF.

J is TRBJ2-1 and V is TRBV7-3; 8 bases line up with TRBD1. Germline CDR1 SGHTA, CDR2 FQGTGA. V gave up 4 bases and J gave up 8 bases; unmatched junction bases: 7. This CDR3 has 14 amino acids. This chain's CDR3 is CASSSTDRDHEQFF. The CDR3, as DNA: TGTGCCAGCAGCTCTACGGACAGGGACCATGAGCAGTTCTTC. The full variable domain, completed using reference TRBV7-3 and TRBJ2-1, is GAGVSQTPSNKVTEKGKYVELRCDPISGHTALYWYRQSLGQGPEFLIYFQGTGAADDSGLPNDRFFAVRPEGSVSTLKIQRTERGDSAVYLCASSSTDRDHEQFFGPGTRLTVL.

The J gene is TRBJ2-3, the V gene TRBV7-9, with D possibly being TRBD2 (5 bases). Germline V gives CDR1 SEHNR, CDR2 FQNEAQ (reference sequence). This CDR3 has 15 amino acids. V shed 2 bases and J shed 3 bases, with 12 bases lying between them. In DNA, the CDR3 is TGTGCCAGCAGCTTATTTACCGGGATTACAGATACGCAGTATTTT. Its protein is CASSLFTGITDTQYF.

V and J are TRBV28 and TRBJ1-2; D remains ambiguous. This CDR3 spans 14 amino acids. Germline V gene data show CDR1 as MDHEN and CDR2 as SYDVKM. Between the trimmed V and J ends, which lost 6 bases and 4 bases, there was a span of 15 bases. This CDR3 is CASSGKTAIYGYTF. CDR3 bases: TGTGCCAGCAGCGGGAAAACGGCCATCTATGGCTACACCTTC.

This chain links TRBV9 with TRBJ2-1, with TRBD2 identical over 11 bases. This CDR3 is 16 amino acids long. Germline V lookup: CDR1 SGDLS, CDR2 YYNGEE. V was pared by 7 bases and J by 5 bases, with 11 bases of the junction left unmatched. CDR3 coding DNA: TGTGCCAGCGGGGGCTCGGGACTAGCGGTCCACAATGAGCAGTTCTTC. Translated: CASGGSGLAVHNEQFF.

The V gene is TRBV28, the J gene TRBJ2-5; D possibly uses TRBD1 or TRBD2 (5 bases each). Per germline, CDR1 MDHEN and CDR2 SYDVKM. The CDR3 runs 12 residues. The ends were cut back, 6 bases at V and 5 bases at J, with 10 bases in the middle. The CDR3, as DNA: TGTGCCAGCAGAGTTCGGGGCGAGACCCAGTACTTC. It encodes CASRVRGETQYF.

The chain combines TRBV7-9 with TRBJ1-2; D not certain. CDR3 size: 11 residues. V was clipped by 6 bases and J by 10 bases, with 12 bases between them. From germline, CDR1 is SEHNR and CDR2 FQNEAQ (reference sequence). The CDR3 DNA sequence: TGTGCCAGCAGTACCGGGGAGGTCTACACCTTC. Translated, it gives CASSTGEVYTF.

The rearrangement links TRBV19 to TRBJ1-5, with 8 positions matching TRBD1. Trimming took 3 bases from V and 2 from J; bases not matched to a gene: 9. CDR3 length equals 17 residues. In germline, CDR1 is LNHDA, CDR2 SQIVND (reference sequence). The CDR3 DNA reads TGTGCCAGTAGTATCGCCGGCAGGGGGCTGGGCAATCAGCCCCAGCATTTT. It codes for CASSIAGRGLGNQPQHF.

The chain couples TRBV19 to TRBJ2-6, with TRBD1 as a possible D gene (5 bases). CDR1 is LNHDA and CDR2 is SQIVND in the germline V gene (reference sequence). V was clipped by 3 bases and J by 4 bases, with 16 bases between them. The CDR3 spans 17 residues. CDR3 sequence: CASSMKGTRGGANVLTF. DNA for the CDR3: TGTGCCAGTAGTATGAAGGGCACAAGGGGAGGGGCCAACGTCCTGACTTTC.

This chain joins TRBV7-2 and TRBJ2-5; TRBD2 agrees at 10 bases. CDR1 is SGHTA and CDR2 is FQGNSA in the germline V gene. The CDR3 spans 15 residues. J lost 7 bases, V lost 10 bases, and 15 bases had no gene match. The CDR3, as DNA: TGTGCCATCTCAATAGCGGGAGGAGAATCGGGGACCCAGTACTTC. Translating it yields CAISIAGGESGTQYF.